One T cell receptor (beta chain) is described in this entry. The antigen it recognizes is unknown. Nothing much larger sits one base from this clone, and base qualities are not available. The data stem from a study of T-cell reconstitution after alpha-beta-depleted transplantation in children (dated by TCRdb to the mid-2010s). The study in broad terms: The study quantitatively tracked T-cell immune reconstitution after TCRalphabeta/CD19-depleted allogeneic hematopoietic cell transplantation in children using TCR repertoire profiling.

In light of the paper, this sample's treatment or condition label describes: allogeneic hematopoietic cell transplantation with graft depleted of TCRalphabeta T cells and CD19 B cells. The children who served as transplant recipients had been given grafts of TCRalphabeta/CD19-depleted allogeneic hematopoietic cells. What the authors observed across the whole study: The apparently early recovery of alphabetaT-cell counts about two months after transplant reportedly depended on only several hundred rapidly expanded clones that came from non-depleted graft cells. In some patients, high TCRbeta diversity at day 60 was attributed to recipient T cells and intrathymic progenitors that had survived conditioning. Hyperexpanded clone frequencies declined over subsequent months; after one year, T-cell counts and TCRbeta diversity were mostly attributed to newly produced T cells.

At the junction V is shortened by 10 bases and J by 0 bases, with 16 bases in between. The CDR3 spans 14 residues, from the cysteine through the phenylalanine. Only the CDR3 region is kept as DNA, spanning 42 bases read in frame from base 1. Reading the germline V gene gives CDR1 SGHRS and CDR2 YFSETQ. Libraries were built with PCR. Reads for this sample came from an Illumina HiSeq 2500. To normalize quantification of the TCRbeta repertoire, the TCR libraries were built with molecular barcoding that relied on unique molecular identifiers. The public reads were quality trimmed at Q25 with fastp and then assembled into clones with MiXCR by TCRdb, keeping productive beta chains. CDR3 protein sequences are deduplicated, and each keeps its most common genes and DNA. Recorded for this sample are some 150,000 distinct CDR3 sequences; around 8.8% of them occurred a single time. The ten biggest clones cover 15% to 20% of the sample.

This chain joins TRBV5-1 to TRBJ2-5; the D segment might be TRBD1 or TRBD2, since each matches 7 bases. Here the sequenced sample was PBMCs, mostly from graft donor cells, taken 180 days after TCRalphabeta/CD19-depleted stem cell transplant. The TCR sequence derives from a female patient aged 2-10 years who had a stem cell transplant for congenital amegakaryocytic thrombocytopenia, so the T cells may come from the graft donor. DNA sequence: TGCGCCGGGGGGGACAGCGAGTACCAAGAGACCCAGTACTTC. Its protein is CAGGDSEYQETQYF. The entire variable domain, with the stretches around the CDR3 drawn from the reference TRBV5-1 and TRBJ2-5 proteins, is KAGVTQTPRYLIKTRGQQVTLSCSPISGHRSVSWYQQTPGQGLQFLFEYFSETQRNKGNFPGRFSGRQFSNSRSEMNVSTLELGDSALYLCAGGDSEYQETQYFGPGTRLLVL.